Presented here are 18 T cell receptor beta chains from one specimen sequenced in a study of T cells in Graves' hyperthyroidism and ophthalmopathy. Amplified TCR beta CDR3 regions derived from RNA transcripts. TCR CDR3 underwent first-round RT-PCR with the HTBI primer set. One entry per CDR3 protein results from TCRdb running MiXCR on the multiplex PCR reads. The table shows more than 300,000 distinct CDR3 sequences, with about 15% occurring only once. Sequencing input: blood. These receptors were obtained from a woman between 25 and 40 years old with Graves' hyperthyroidism.

This clonotype was found a few times. An end of the junction differs from the germline gene, which may be a read error. V is TRBV15 and J is TRBJ2-7; 9 bases are a match to TRBD1. Germline V gene data show CDR1 as LNHNV and CDR2 as YYDKDF (reference sequence). The CDR3 runs to 16 residues. The CDR3 DNA sequence: TGTGCCACCAGCAGAGACCCCGGGACAGGGACCTACGGGCAGTACTTC. It is translated as CATSRDPGTGTYGQYF.

V usage is TRBV24-1 and J usage is TRBJ1-5, with 9 positions matching TRBD1. Germline V lookup: CDR1 KGHDR, CDR2 SFDVKD. With 11 bases clipped from V and 6 bases from J, the junction kept 7 bases outside the gene matches. CDR3 size: 13 residues. The CDR3 loop reads CAIQGAGGQPQHF. The DNA for the CDR3 is TGTGCCATACAGGGGGCGGGGGGTCAGCCCCAGCATTTT.

This clonotype turned up a few times. V is TRBV3-1 and J is TRBJ1-5; no reliable D call. The CDR3 length is 15 residues. Trimming cost V 3 bases and J 3 bases, with 12 bases left between them. From germline, CDR1 is LGHDT and CDR2 YNNKEL (reference sequence). This CDR3 reads CASSQDPEANQPQHF. In DNA, the CDR3 is TGTGCCAGCAGCCAGGACCCTGAGGCCAATCAGCCCCAGCATTTT.

Only a few counts were recorded for this clonotype. The J gene is TRBJ2-5, the V gene TRBV28; D tentatively fits TRBD1 or TRBD2 (5 bases each). The CDR3 consists of 12 residues. Trimming pared 11 bases from V and 5 bases from J, leaving 15 bases between. Per the germline V gene, CDR1 is MDHEN and CDR2 is SYDVKM. The CDR3: CASEGMRETQYF. Written as DNA, the CDR3 is TGTGCCTCTGAGGGGATGCGGGAGACCCAGTACTTC. The variable domain in full, completed from reference TRBV28 and TRBJ2-5, reads DVKVTQSSRYLVKRTGEKVFLECVQDMDHENMFWYRQDPGLGLRLIYFSYDVKMKEKGDIPEGYSVSREKKERFSLILESASTNQTSMYLCASEGMRETQYFGPGTRLLVL.

This chain joins TRBV6-1 and TRBJ2-2, with 9 bases matching TRBD2. There are 18 residues in the CDR3. Germline CDR1 and CDR2: MNHNS and SASEGT. The J segment lost 5 bases and the V segment lost 7 bases, leaving 17 bases of the junction unmatched. CDR3 DNA sequence: TGTGCCAGCAATCGGCTTGGCGGGAGGGCCATATCTACCGGGGAGCTGTTTTTT. The encoded protein is CASNRLGGRAISTGELFF.

In this sample, this clonotype turned up a few times. This chain connects TRBV3-1 to TRBJ2-3; 12 bases line up with TRBD2. The CDR3 consists of 19 residues. From germline, CDR1 is LGHDT and CDR2 YNNKEL (reference sequence). V lost 2 bases, J lost 4 bases, and 13 bases stayed unmatched. The CDR3 protein is CASSQRRVTSGRSPDTQYF. As DNA, the CDR3 is TGTGCCAGCAGCCAACGAAGGGTGACTAGCGGGAGATCCCCAGATACGCAGTATTTT.

This clonotype appeared many times. The chain carries TRBV7-9 and TRBJ2-5, with D unclear. Trimming took off 3 bases at V and 4 bases at J, with 24 bases between the two ends. This CDR3 is 18 amino acids long. Looked up from germline, CDR1 is SEHNR and CDR2 is FQNEAQ (reference sequence). CDR3 DNA: TGTGCCAGCAGCTTCCCACCGGGTCGGACGAGAGAAAGAGAGACCCAGTACTTC. As protein: CASSFPPGRTRERETQYF. The variable domain in full, with the rest retrieved from reference TRBV7-9 and TRBJ2-5, is DTGVSQNPRHKITKRGQNVTFRCDPISEHNRLYWYRQTLGQGPEFLTYFQNEAQLEKSRLLSDRFSAERPKGSFSTLEIQRTEQGDSAMYLCASSFPPGRTRERETQYFGPGTRLLVL.

The rearrangement joins TRBV14 to TRBJ2-3, with 13 bases matching TRBD2. The trim removed 2 bases at V and 3 bases at J, leaving 2 bases unmatched. Germline CDR1 reads SGHDN; CDR2 reads FVKESK. This CDR3 has 16 amino acids. CDR3 in DNA: TGTGCCAGCAGCCAACTGGGACTAGCGGGGACAGATACGCAGTATTTT. Its translation is CASSQLGLAGTDTQYF. Looking up the rest from reference TRBV14 and TRBJ2-3 gives the full variable domain: EAGVTQFPSHSVIEKGQTVTLRCDPISGHDNLYWYRRVMGKEIKFLLHFVKESKQDESGMPNNRFLAERTGGTYSTLKVQPAELEDSGVYFCASSQLGLAGTDTQYFGPGTRLTVL.

At least ten counts were recorded for this clonotype. This chain connects TRBV20-1 to TRBJ1-1; D is perhaps TRBD1 (6 bases). Trimming left V 6 bases short and J 5 bases short, with 19 bases between. This CDR3 spans 14 amino acids. Germline V CDR1 and CDR2: DFQATT, SNEGSKA (reference sequence). In DNA form, the CDR3 reads TGCAGTGCCTCTCCCGGCGGTCAGGGGACTGAAGCTTTCTTT. It specifies CSASPGGQGTEAFF.

The chain joins TRBV5-1 to TRBJ2-2; a possible D gene is TRBD1 (7 bases). Trimming cost V 5 bases and J 3 bases, with 17 bases left between them. The germline gives CDR1 SGHRS, CDR2 YFSETQ. This CDR3 region has 16 residues. For the CDR3, the DNA is TGCGCCAGCAGTTCGAACAGGGGCGGGGACACCGGGGAGCTGTTTTTT. This codes for CASSSNRGGDTGELFF.

This clonotype came up a few times. DNA of the CDR3: TGTGCCAGTCGGGACCGCGGCCGCTACGAGCAGTACTTC. Protein product: CASRDRGRYEQYF. The rearrangement links TRBV6-1 to TRBJ2-7; D is tentatively TRBD1 or TRBD2 (5 bases each). The CDR3 sequence is 13 residues long. From germline, CDR1 is MNHNS and CDR2 SASEGT. The V and J ends lost 9 bases and 3 bases respectively, with 15 bases between them.

At least ten counts were recorded for this clonotype. The V call is TRBV20-1, the J call TRBJ1-1; D gene uncertain. CDR3 size: 14 residues. Trimming left V 0 bases short and J 0 bases short, with 8 bases between. Per the germline V gene, CDR1 is DFQATT and CDR2 is SNEGSKA (reference sequence). The CDR3, as DNA: TGCAGTGCTAGAGATCCAGGCATGAACACTGAAGCTTTCTTT. It translates to CSARDPGMNTEAFF.

This clonotype was seen a handful of times. The chain links TRBV25-1 to TRBJ1-1, with D possibly being TRBD1 (5 bases). The V gene lost 4 bases and the J gene lost 7 bases, with 10 bases spanning the gap. From germline, CDR1 is MGHDK and CDR2 SYGVNS. This CDR3 region has 12 residues. CDR3 in DNA: TGTGCCAGCAGTGTCGTGAGGGGTGAAGCTTTCTTT. Amino acids: CASSVVRGEAFF.

This chain links TRBV6-2 or TRBV6-3 with TRBJ1-6; maybe TRBD1 (6 bases). This CDR3 has 14 residues. V gave up 7 bases and J gave up 9 bases, with 16 bases separating them. Germline V gene data show CDR1 as MNHEY and CDR2 as SVGEGT. CDR3 in DNA: TGTGCCAGCATCCTACAGGGAGGCGGTTCACCCCTCCACTTT. Encoded protein: CASILQGGGSPLHF.

In this sample, this clonotype turned up many times. V is TRBV7-9 and J is TRBJ2-7, with TRBD2 as a possible D gene (6 bases). V lost 5 bases, J lost 4 bases, and 12 bases lay in between. The CDR3 loop spans 13 amino acids. Per the germline V gene, CDR1 is SEHNR and CDR2 is FQNEAQ (reference sequence). Here the CDR3 reads CASSETSGYEQYF. The CDR3 bases are TGTGCCAGCAGCGAGACTAGTGGGTACGAGCAGTACTTC.

This clonotype was seen at least ten times. The rearrangement links TRBV28 to TRBJ1-5; D is uncertain. Between the trimmed V and J ends, which lost 7 bases and 0 bases, there was a span of 7 bases. The CDR3 is 13 amino acids. Germline CDR1 and CDR2: MDHEN and SYDVKM. The CDR3 sequence is CASTGDSNQPQHF. The DNA of the CDR3 is TGTGCCAGCACCGGGGATAGCAATCAGCCCCAGCATTTT.

There are many counts of this clonotype. This chain joins TRBV15 and TRBJ1-5; D unresolved. This CDR3 is built from 12 residues. CDR1 is LNHNV and CDR2 is YYDKDF in the germline V gene (reference sequence). Trimming stripped 0 bases from V and 9 bases from J, with 6 bases between. The CDR3 nucleotides read TGTGCCACCAGCAGAGAAGGAGGGCCCCAGCATTTT. Translated: CATSREGGPQHF.

This clonotype occurred many times. The genes are TRBV19 and TRBJ1-5; D unclear. There are 12 residues in the CDR3. Germline CDR1 and CDR2: LNHDA and SQIVND (reference sequence). The V gene lost 3 bases and the J gene lost 4 bases, with 4 bases spanning the gap. The CDR3 region has the DNA TGTGCCAGTAGTATTCGAAATCAGCCCCAGCATTTT. Residues: CASSIRNQPQHF.